The clone carrying this T cell receptor beta chain was detected many times. This entry belongs to a study of T-cell memory formation after mild COVID-19. TCRdb independently ran MiXCR on the 5' RACE reads; one entry per CDR3 protein. The table lists about 270,000 distinct CDR3 sequences, just over 15% of them singletons. The length of the CDR3 is 11 residues. Germline V gene sequence: CDR1 MNHEY, CDR2 SVGAGI. V lost 5 bases and J 6 bases, leaving 7 bases between the germline ends. V gene TRBV6-5 combines with J gene TRBJ1-1; D unresolved. The specimen was PBMCs or a T cell subset sorted from them (not recorded which). This TCR was recovered from an adult woman who had mild COVID-19 (a few samples of this study predate the infection). Cell type and time point are not known. The CDR3 loop is CASSPGAEAFF. The CDR3 coding sequence is TGTGCCAGCAGTCCGGGAGCTGAAGCTTTCTTT.